The 19 T cell receptor beta chains listed next were all sequenced from one sample in a study of cytomegalovirus exposure and HLA in healthy donors. In the PCR, 60 Vbeta and 13 Jbeta primers were used. The method was immunoSEQ multiplex PCR; TCRdb's version includes in-frame clones alone and lacks a portion of them. The data show about 85,000 clones, around 77% seen once. Sequencing input: PBMCs. The receptor source for this set is a boy aged 5-17 years in good health and CMV-seronegative.

This clone was detected a few times. V is TRBV4-3 and J is TRBJ1-5; D not certain. This CDR3 region has 15 residues. Germline V gene sequence: CDR1 LGHNA, CDR2 YSLEER. The V end was cut by 0 bases, the J end by 9 bases, with 15 bases between. CDR3 DNA sequence: TGCGCCAGCAGCCAAGAAGCAGGTCCTGGTGGGCCCCAGCATTTT. Its translation: CASSQEAGPGGPQHF.

The CDR3 bases are TGTGCCTGGAGTCGGGAGTGGCGAGAGACCCAGTACTTC. It specifies CAWSREWRETQYF. This sequence joins TRBV30 and TRBJ2-5; TRBD2 might be the D (6 bases). The germline V and J ends were trimmed by 2 bases and 4 bases, with 11 bases remaining between them. CDR1 is GTSNPN and CDR2 is SVGIG in the germline V gene (reference sequence). The CDR3 length is 13 residues.

The rearrangement uses TRBV6-1 and TRBJ2-7; D is unclear. Germline CDR1 reads MNHNS; CDR2 reads SASEGT. Trimming pared 7 bases from V and 5 bases from J, leaving 9 bases between. The CDR3 is made up of 11 amino acids. CDR3 nucleotide sequence: TGTGCCAGCACTAGAGCGAACGAGCAGTACTTC. It is translated as CASTRANEQYF.

The rearrangement uses TRBV4-1 and TRBJ2-7; tentative D call: TRBD2 (5 bases). CDR1 is MGHRA and CDR2 is YSYEKL in the germline V gene. The CDR3 is made up of 16 amino acids. Trimming pared 4 bases from V and 1 base from J, leaving 17 bases between. CDR3: CASSLGTDLASYEQYF. CDR3 bases: TGCGCCAGCAGCCTCGGAACCGATCTAGCATCCTACGAGCAGTACTTC.

This clone was detected a few times. The rearrangement uses TRBV6-4 and TRBJ2-7; a weak D match, TRBD2 (5 bases). Trimming left V 3 bases short and J 4 bases short, with 10 bases between. Germline values: CDR1 MRHNA, CDR2 SNTAGT. This CDR3 region has 13 residues. The CDR3 coding sequence is TGTGCCAGCAGTGAAGCAGAGGGTTACGAGCAGTACTTC. It codes for CASSEAEGYEQYF.

The chain links TRBV13 to TRBJ2-1, with 10 bases identical to TRBD2. V lost 3 bases to trimming and J lost 4 bases; unmatched junction nucleotides: 6. CDR3 size: 16 residues. Germline assignment: CDR1 PRHDT and CDR2 FYEKMQ (reference sequence). The CDR3: CASSFTGTSVYNEQFF. The CDR3 DNA sequence: TGTGCCAGCAGCTTTACCGGGACTAGCGTATACAATGAGCAGTTCTTC.

The gene calls are TRBV29-1 and TRBJ2-7; maybe TRBD1 (5 bases). Germline V gene data show CDR1 as SQVTM and CDR2 as ANQGSEA. The CDR3 is made up of 15 amino acids. Deletions cut 0 bases from V and 2 bases from J, with 14 bases between. CDR3 sequence: CSVEDQDTLTYEQYF. CDR3 nucleotide sequence: TGCAGCGTTGAAGATCAGGACACTCTAACCTACGAGCAGTACTTC.

This clone was counted a few times. The chain uses TRBV25-1 and TRBJ2-1; maybe TRBD1 (5 bases). Germline V gene sequence: CDR1 MGHDK, CDR2 SYGVNS. V was pared by 1 base and J by 3 bases, with 13 bases between. This CDR3 has 16 amino acids. Written as DNA, the CDR3 is TGTGCCAGCAGTGAATCGGCAGGGCCAATCTACAATGAGCAGTTCTTC. It is translated as CASSESAGPIYNEQFF.

The chain recombines TRBV5-6 with TRBJ2-7, with TRBD2 matching 8 bases. The CDR3 spans 14 residues. Looked up from germline, CDR1 is SGHDT and CDR2 is YYEEEE. V was pared by 4 bases and J by 3 bases, with 6 bases of the junction left unmatched. For the CDR3, the DNA is TGTGCCAGCAGCCCCGGGACTAGAGGCTACGAGCAGTACTTC. Protein product: CASSPGTRGYEQYF.

This clone was seen a single time. The chain is built from TRBV7-9 and TRBJ2-5; D remains unclear. The length of the CDR3 is 15 residues. CDR1 SEHNR and CDR2 FQNEAQ come from the germline V gene (reference sequence). Trimming left V 7 bases short and J 3 bases short, with 18 bases between. The CDR3 protein is CASTPPRLVEETQYF. Written as DNA, the CDR3 is TGTGCCAGCACCCCCCCCCGGCTAGTCGAAGAGACCCAGTACTTC. The whole variable domain, remainder taken from reference TRBV7-9 and TRBJ2-5, is DTGVSQNPRHKITKRGQNVTFRCDPISEHNRLYWYRQTLGQGPEFLTYFQNEAQLEKSRLLSDRFSAERPKGSFSTLEIQRTEQGDSAMYLCASTPPRLVEETQYFGPGTRLLVL.

The V call is TRBV6-5, the J call TRBJ1-1; TRBD1 agrees at 11 bases. This CDR3 comprises 15 residues. Germline V gene lookup returns CDR1 MNHEY and CDR2 SVGAGI. The trim removed 4 bases at V and 7 bases at J, leaving 8 bases unmatched. The CDR3 DNA reads as TGTGCCAGCAGTTCCCCGGGACAGGGGGTTGGTGAAGCTTTCTTT. Translated: CASSSPGQGVGEAFF.

This clone was seen just once. The chain is built from TRBV27 and TRBJ2-7; the D gene is possibly TRBD1 (6 bases). The CDR3 totals 14 residues. Trimming removed 2 bases at V and 0 bases at J, with 8 bases between. Germline CDR1 MNHEY, CDR2 SMNVEV (reference sequence). CDR3 in amino acids: CASSLGQSSYEQYF. The DNA of the CDR3 is TGTGCCAGCAGTTTAGGACAGAGCTCCTACGAGCAGTACTTC.

The chain recombines TRBV28 with TRBJ2-5; TRBD2 is a possible D gene (5 bases). From germline, CDR1 is MDHEN and CDR2 SYDVKM. The V end was cut by 2 bases, the J end by 4 bases, with 8 bases between. The CDR3 runs 13 residues. The CDR3 nucleotides read TGTGCCAGCAGTTTAGGACGGGGAGAGACCCAGTACTTC. It encodes CASSLGRGETQYF.

The V gene is TRBV6-1, the J gene TRBJ2-7; 9 bases line up with TRBD1. The CDR3 consists of 15 residues. The germline gives CDR1 MNHNS, CDR2 SASEGT. The junction had 10 bases not matched to a gene; V was cut back by 6 bases and J by 4 bases. DNA for the CDR3: TGTGCCAGCAGCCTCCCACAGGGGGCTGGGTACGAGCAGTACTTC. This gives the protein CASSLPQGAGYEQYF.

V usage is TRBV10-3 and J usage is TRBJ1-1; TRBD1 matches at 7 bases. V gave up 6 bases and J gave up 3 bases; unmatched junction bases: 7. This CDR3 contains 14 residues. Germline CDR1 ENHRY, CDR2 SYGVKD. The CDR3, as DNA: TGTGCCATCAGCCTACAGGGGACCGACACTGAAGCTTTCTTT. Translating gives CAISLQGTDTEAFF.

This chain uses TRBV4-1 with TRBJ2-7; D is possibly TRBD2 (5 bases). CDR1 MGHRA and CDR2 YSYEKL come from the germline V gene. Trimming took 9 bases from V and 7 from J, leaving 16 bases between them. This CDR3 contains 12 residues. DNA of the CDR3: TGCGCCAGTGACGATTTGTCGGGGGAGCAGTACTTC. Translating it yields CASDDLSGEQYF.

This sequence joins TRBV6-5 and TRBJ1-1; 7 bases are shared with TRBD1. The length of the CDR3 is 11 residues. Germline lookup yields CDR1 MNHEY and CDR2 SVGAGI. With V trimmed by 9 bases and J by 4 bases, 2 bases remained unmatched. The CDR3 DNA is TGTGCCAGTGCAGGGGGCACTGAAGCTTTCTTT. Amino acid sequence: CASAGGTEAFF.

V gene TRBV2 combines with J gene TRBJ1-1; no reliable D call. The CDR3 extends over 11 amino acids. V lost 4 bases and J 4 bases, leaving 4 bases between the germline ends. Germline V lookup: CDR1 SNHLY, CDR2 FYNNEI. Here the CDR3 DNA reads TGTGCCAGCAGTGGGGCCACTGAAGCTTTCTTT. It encodes CASSGATEAFF.

This clone was seen only a few times. The chain carries TRBV28 and TRBJ2-3; D is perhaps TRBD2 (6 bases). With 1 base removed from V and 6 bases from J, the gap between germline ends came to 29 bases. The CDR3 consists of 20 residues. The V gene's germline CDR1 is MDHEN and CDR2 SYDVKM. CDR3 protein: CASSLFLPRRQRAEGDTQYF. CDR3 DNA sequence: TGTGCCAGCAGTTTATTCCTCCCCCGGCGGCAGCGGGCCGAGGGGGATACGCAGTATTTT.